The next 21 T cell receptor beta chains were all read from a single sample in a study of cytomegalovirus exposure and HLA in healthy donors. PCR amplification relied on 60 Vbeta primers (plus 13 Jbeta primers). Some clones are missing from TCRdb's copy, which holds only in-frame ones; the method was immunoSEQ multiplex PCR. This sample has fewer than 200,000 clones, with roughly 79% found just once. Sequenced sample: PBMCs. Receptor source: a woman between 50 and 59 years old in good health and CMV-seropositive.

The rearrangement joins TRBV19 to TRBJ1-2; the D is unclear. CDR1 is LNHDA and CDR2 is SQIVND in the germline V gene (reference sequence). V was pared by 6 bases and J by 4 bases, with 12 bases between. The CDR3 covers 13 residues. The CDR3 here is CASRPTRSYGYTF. DNA of the CDR3: TGTGCCAGTAGGCCCACCCGGAGCTATGGCTACACCTTC.

V and J are TRBV7-2 and TRBJ1-2; perhaps TRBD1 as D (6 bases). The length of the CDR3 is 15 residues. Between the trimmed V and J ends, which lost 0 bases and 7 bases, there was a span of 15 bases. Germline loops: CDR1 SGHTA, CDR2 FQGNSA. CDR3 DNA sequence: TGTGCCAGCAGCTTAGCGGGGGGGGCCGCCCTTGGCTACACCTTC. It encodes CASSLAGGAALGYTF.

The chain links TRBV15 to TRBJ1-5; the D gene is possibly TRBD1 (5 bases). Germline V gene lookup returns CDR1 LNHNV and CDR2 YYDKDF (reference sequence). This CDR3 has 14 amino acids. Trimming removed 0 bases at V and 7 bases at J, with 10 bases between. The CDR3 DNA is TGTGCCACCAGCAGAGAGATCAGGGTCCAGCCCCAGCATTTT. Translation: CATSREIRVQPQHF.

The chain is built from TRBV5-1 and TRBJ2-3; 9 positions match TRBD2. The CDR3 spans 16 residues. CDR1 is SGHRS, CDR2 YFSETQ, per germline. Germline trimming cut 7 bases from V and 2 bases from J; bases unmatched to any gene: 11. CDR3 residues: CASSGGSGGSTDTQYF. The CDR3 DNA reads TGCGCCAGCTCTGGGGGGAGCGGGGGGTCCACAGATACGCAGTATTTT.

The genes are TRBV5-1 and TRBJ1-2; 7 positions agree with TRBD1. CDR1 SGHRS and CDR2 YFSETQ come from the germline V gene. This CDR3 region has 13 residues. Losses at the gene ends were 4 bases for V and 4 bases for J; bases not matched to a gene: 4. CDR3 coding DNA: TGCGCCAGCAGCCCTGACAGGGCCTATGGCTACACCTTC. It specifies CASSPDRAYGYTF.

This chain joins TRBV28 and TRBJ2-7; 11 bases map to TRBD2. CDR1 is MDHEN, CDR2 SYDVKM, per germline. This CDR3 has 14 amino acids. Trimming took 2 bases from V and 5 from J; bases not matched to a gene: 2. CDR3 residues: CASSLTSGRNEQYF. The CDR3 coding sequence is TGTGCCAGCAGTTTAACTAGCGGGAGAAACGAGCAGTACTTC.

The sample holds a few counts of this clone. The chain combines TRBV27 with TRBJ2-7; a weak D match, TRBD2 (5 bases). V was shortened by 5 bases and J by 4 bases, with 15 bases between the two germline ends. Looked up from germline, CDR1 is MNHEY and CDR2 is SMNVEV (reference sequence). The CDR3 consists of 14 residues. Here the CDR3 reads CASSPEPSGYEQYF. The CDR3 DNA reads as TGTGCCAGCAGTCCTGAACCCTCGGGGTACGAGCAGTACTTC.

The sample holds a few counts of this clone. The rearrangement joins TRBV19 to TRBJ2-4; weak D call: TRBD2 (7 bases). There are 14 residues in the CDR3. Germline CDR1 LNHDA, CDR2 SQIVND (reference sequence). Trimming removed 9 bases at V and 1 base at J, with 13 bases between. This CDR3 is CASQGRGAKNIQYF. In nucleotides, the CDR3 is TGTGCCAGCCAAGGGAGGGGGGCCAAAAACATTCAGTACTTC.

The V and J genes are TRBV30 and TRBJ1-1; D remains unclear. CDR1 and CDR2 (germline): GTSNPN, SVGIG (reference sequence). There are 12 residues in the CDR3. Trimming removed 3 bases from V and 1 base from J, with 6 bases in between. The CDR3 nucleotides are TGTGCCTGGAGAGACTCGAACACTGAAGCTTTCTTT. Its translation: CAWRDSNTEAFF.

The CDR3 nucleotides are TGTGCCTCGGACAGGTCGGCCTCCTATAATTCACCCCTCCACTTT. Translated, it gives CASDRSASYNSPLHF. The chain has TRBV30 and TRBJ1-6; 7 bases line up with TRBD1. Germline V gene data show CDR1 as GTSNPN and CDR2 as SVGIG (reference sequence). The V gene end was trimmed by 7 bases and the J gene end by 0 bases; junction bases not matched to a gene: 6. This CDR3 is built from 15 residues.

The chain combines TRBV7-9 with TRBJ2-5; D may be TRBD2 (7 bases). Germline V gene sequence: CDR1 SEHNR, CDR2 FQNEAQ (reference sequence). The V end was cut by 5 bases, the J end by 5 bases, with 15 bases between. The CDR3 contains 14 residues. CDR3 in amino acids: CASSPPGGRETQYF. In DNA, the CDR3 is TGTGCCAGCAGCCCACCGGGGGGCCGGGAGACCCAGTACTTC.

The V and J genes are TRBV5-6 and TRBJ2-6; 7 bases are shared with TRBD1. V lost 3 bases and J lost 0; bases outside the gene matches: 3. Germline V gene lookup returns CDR1 SGHDT and CDR2 YYEEEE. This CDR3 has 16 residues. CDR3 loop: CASSYGQVSGANVLTF. CDR3 in DNA: TGTGCCAGCAGCTATGGACAGGTCTCTGGGGCCAACGTCCTGACTTTC.

The chain is built from TRBV19 and TRBJ1-1, with D perhaps matching TRBD1 (6 bases). The V end lost 6 bases, the J end lost 0 bases, and 11 bases lay between the germline ends. The CDR3 has 14 amino acids. Germline CDR1 LNHDA, CDR2 SQIVND (reference sequence). The CDR3 DNA follows: TGTGCCAGTAGCCACAGGGAAGTGAACACTGAAGCTTTCTTT. Protein: CASSHREVNTEAFF.

This chain joins TRBV4-1 and TRBJ2-7, with a weak D call TRBD2 (6 bases). The CDR3 loop spans 14 amino acids. Germline assignment: CDR1 MGHRA and CDR2 YSYEKL. Trimming took 0 bases from V and 4 from J, leaving 10 bases between them. The CDR3 sequence: CASSQEGTRYEQYF. The CDR3 DNA reads as TGCGCCAGCAGCCAAGAAGGGACTCGGTACGAGCAGTACTTC.

The chain couples TRBV5-1 to TRBJ1-5; D is possibly TRBD1 (5 bases). Germline CDR1 and CDR2: SGHRS and YFSETQ. Between the trimmed V and J ends, which lost 0 bases and 5 bases, there was a span of 18 bases. This CDR3 comprises 17 residues. CDR3 loop: CASSLGADGGAYQPQHF. The CDR3 region has the DNA TGCGCCAGCAGCTTGGGGGCAGACGGAGGGGCATATCAGCCCCAGCATTTT. Drawing the rest from reference TRBV5-1 and TRBJ1-5, the complete variable domain is KAGVTQTPRYLIKTRGQQVTLSCSPISGHRSVSWYQQTPGQGLQFLFEYFSETQRNKGNFPGRFSGRQFSNSRSEMNVSTLELGDSALYLCASSLGADGGAYQPQHFGDGTRLSIL.

The V and J genes are TRBV19 and TRBJ1-1; possible D gene TRBD1, 5 bases. V lost 3 bases and J lost 1, with 9 bases in between. The CDR3 has 14 amino acids. Germline lookup yields CDR1 LNHDA and CDR2 SQIVND (reference sequence). In DNA form, the CDR3 reads TGTGCCAGTAGTATTACAGGCTCGAACACTGAAGCTTTCTTT. Protein sequence: CASSITGSNTEAFF.

The chain has TRBV5-6 and TRBJ1-4; D may be TRBD1 (5 bases). Per germline, CDR1 SGHDT and CDR2 YYEEEE. The CDR3 covers 16 residues. V was cut by 4 bases and J by 3 bases, with 16 bases left in between. Here the CDR3 reads CASSPGILRANEKLFF. CDR3 in DNA: TGTGCCAGCAGCCCAGGGATTCTGCGAGCTAATGAAAAACTGTTTTTT.

The chain is built from TRBV9 and TRBJ1-3; D possibly corresponds to TRBD1 (5 bases). CDR1 is SGDLS and CDR2 is YYNGEE in the germline V gene. Trimming took off 0 bases at V and 4 bases at J, with 17 bases between the two ends. This CDR3 comprises 17 residues. CDR3 bases: TGTGCCAGCAGCGTAGCGTCGACAGTCACTACGGGAAACACCATATATTTT. It translates to CASSVASTVTTGNTIYF.

This chain connects TRBV28 to TRBJ2-5, with TRBD2 matching over 8 bases. The V gene's germline CDR1 is MDHEN and CDR2 SYDVKM. V lost 6 bases to trimming and J lost 3 bases; unmatched junction nucleotides: 3. CDR3 length: 13 residues. The CDR3 loop reads CASSRGGEETQYF. The CDR3 region has the DNA TGTGCCAGCAGCCGGGGGGGGGAAGAGACCCAGTACTTC.

The chain recombines TRBV2 with TRBJ2-7; D is ambiguous. Germline V gene sequence: CDR1 SNHLY, CDR2 FYNNEI. The CDR3 has 10 residues. V was clipped by 3 bases and J by 6 bases, with 3 bases between them. DNA for the CDR3: TGTGCCAGCAGTGACAGCGAGCAGTACTTC. It codes for CASSDSEQYF.

The rearrangement joins TRBV30 to TRBJ1-4; tentative D call: TRBD1 (6 bases). Trimming removed 7 bases at V and 4 bases at J, with 16 bases between. This CDR3 is 14 amino acids long. Germline CDR1 GTSNPN, CDR2 SVGIG (reference sequence). CDR3 loop: CAYTPGAGNEKLFF. The DNA of the CDR3 is TGTGCCTACACCCCAGGGGCGGGTAATGAAAAACTGTTTTTT.